Following are 16 T cell receptor beta chains from one sample sequenced in a study of CD8+ T cells in alopecia areata. Regarding treatment: oral pan-JAK inhibitor, 5-10 mg twice daily. RNA, once extracted, was reverse transcribed into cDNA for use as the sequencing template. The data were produced by immunoSEQ multiplex PCR, yet TCRdb's version contains in-frame clones alone and is incomplete. Of 180,000 or so clones detected, 53% appear once; the ten largest clones hold under 14%. The sample consisted of CD8+ T cells sorted from blood, taken at week 24, from a patient treated with tofacitinib. The origin of the receptors is a human donor with alopecia areata.

This clone has a handful of counts. This chain joins TRBV30 and TRBJ2-7; D remains unclear. Trimming removed 2 bases at V and 0 bases at J, with 14 bases between. The germline CDR1 and CDR2 sequences are GTSNPN and SVGIG (reference sequence). This CDR3 comprises 15 residues. The CDR3 loop reads CAWSRPRDSSYEQYF. In DNA, the CDR3 is TGTGCCTGGAGTCGTCCCCGAGACTCCTCCTACGAGCAGTACTTC.

The chain couples TRBV4-3 to TRBJ2-5; tentative D call: TRBD2 (5 bases). Trimming removed 4 bases at V and 2 bases at J, with 8 bases between. The germline gives CDR1 LGHNA, CDR2 YSLEER. The CDR3 runs to 13 residues. The CDR3: CASSPGVQETQYF. CDR3 sequence (DNA): TGCGCCAGCAGCCCCGGGGTTCAAGAGACCCAGTACTTC.

The rearrangement links TRBV4-3 to TRBJ2-3; D remains ambiguous. The germline V gene encodes CDR1 LGHNA and CDR2 YSLEER. V dropped 2 bases and J dropped 1 base, with 4 bases sitting between them. The CDR3 runs 13 residues. CDR3 in DNA: TGCGCCAGCAGCCAAAAGGGCACAGATACGCAGTATTTT. Residues: CASSQKGTDTQYF.

This chain connects TRBV11-2 to TRBJ2-1; perhaps TRBD2 as D (5 bases). The CDR3 runs to 15 residues. Trimming left V 5 bases short and J 7 bases short, with 18 bases between. CDR1 SGHAT and CDR2 FQNNGV come from the germline V gene. The CDR3 here is CASSPPEGQWNEQFF. For the CDR3, the DNA is TGTGCCAGCAGCCCTCCCGAGGGTCAGTGGAATGAGCAGTTCTTC. Full variable domain (remainder filled in from reference TRBV11-2 and TRBJ2-1): EAGVAQSPRYKIIEKRQSVAFWCNPISGHATLYWYQQILGQGPKLLIQFQNNGVVDDSQLPKDRFSAERLKGVDSTLKIQPAKLEDSAVYLCASSPPEGQWNEQFFGPGTRLTVL.

This clone was picked up a small number of times. The V gene is TRBV7-3, the J gene TRBJ2-1; D perhaps matches TRBD2 (6 bases). Germline CDR1 and CDR2: SGHTA and FQGTGA. Trimming pared 5 bases from V and 6 bases from J, leaving 14 bases between. The CDR3 loop spans 14 amino acids. The CDR3 protein is CASSLDGGSNEQFF. In nucleotides, the CDR3 is TGTGCCAGCAGCCTGGATGGAGGGAGCAATGAGCAGTTCTTC.

This clone was observed a few times. CDR3 coding DNA: TGTGCCAGCGGCGGGGGGGATCGCACAGATACGCAGTATTTT. It encodes CASGGGDRTDTQYF. This chain connects TRBV2 to TRBJ2-3, with TRBD2 matching 9 bases. Germline V gene sequence: CDR1 SNHLY, CDR2 FYNNEI. Unmatched junction bases numbered 4, after V lost 8 bases and J lost 1 base. This CDR3 is 14 amino acids long.

This sequence joins TRBV12-5 and TRBJ1-6; 8 nucleotides align to TRBD1. Germline CDR1 reads LGHNT; CDR2 reads FRNRAP. This CDR3 comprises 13 residues. The V and J ends lost 1 base and 11 bases, in that order; junction bases with no gene match: 1. The CDR3 bases are TGTGCTAGTGGTTTGGACAGGGGGACACCCCTCCACTTT. This translates into CASGLDRGTPLHF.

J is TRBJ2-1 and V is TRBV27; the D gene is possibly TRBD1 (5 bases). V was cut by 2 bases and J by 5 bases, with 13 bases left in between. The length of the CDR3 is 15 residues. CDR1 and CDR2 from the germline V gene are MNHEY and SMNVEV (reference sequence). The CDR3 DNA sequence: TGTGCCAGCAGTTTAGTAGGGGTTCGGGACAATGAGCAGTTCTTC. As protein: CASSLVGVRDNEQFF.

The J gene is TRBJ2-7, the V gene TRBV7-6, with D possibly being TRBD1 or TRBD2 (7 bases each). This CDR3 comprises 14 residues. Germline V gene lookup returns CDR1 SGHVS and CDR2 FNYEAQ. The V gene lost 5 bases and the J gene lost 4 bases, with 15 bases spanning the gap. Here the CDR3 reads CASSQGGEGYEQYF. The CDR3, as DNA: TGTGCCAGCAGCCAGGGGGGGGAAGGTTACGAGCAGTACTTC.

The rearrangement joins TRBV4-1 to TRBJ1-2, with D perhaps matching TRBD1 (5 bases). CDR3 length equals 13 residues. Germline values: CDR1 MGHRA, CDR2 YSYEKL. V shed 1 base and J shed 8 bases, with 11 bases lying between them. CDR3 region: CASSQAGYQGYTF. The CDR3 nucleotides read TGCGCCAGCAGCCAAGCAGGGTATCAGGGCTACACCTTC.

This chain links TRBV29-1 with TRBJ1-1; D might be TRBD1 (6 bases). From germline, CDR1 is SQVTM and CDR2 ANQGSEA. This CDR3 comprises 13 residues. Trimming stripped 1 base from V and 8 bases from J, with 14 bases between. Here the CDR3 reads CSVEGGAVLEAFF. In DNA form, the CDR3 reads TGCAGCGTTGAAGGGGGGGCCGTGTTAGAAGCTTTCTTT.

This clone was picked up a small number of times. The V call is TRBV10-2, the J call TRBJ2-7, with no clear D. Trimming pared 11 bases from V and 7 bases from J, leaving 15 bases between. Germline CDR1 is WSHSY and CDR2 is SAAADI. The CDR3 contains 11 residues. The DNA for the CDR3 is TGCGCCTGTTCAACAGCACTTGAGCAGTACTTC. It yields the protein CACSTALEQYF.

This clone occurred a few times. CDR3 region: CASSLEPSGANEQFF. CDR3 bases: TGTGCCAGCAGCTTAGAGCCTAGCGGGGCCAATGAGCAGTTCTTC. V gene TRBV11-2 combines with J gene TRBJ2-1; 9 nucleotides align to TRBD2. The CDR3 has 15 residues. Per the germline V gene, CDR1 is SGHAT and CDR2 is FQNNGV. Unmatched junction bases numbered 3, after V lost 0 bases and J lost 6 bases.

J is TRBJ1-2 and V is TRBV4-3; D not resolved. Trimming cost V 1 base and J 4 bases, with 16 bases left between them. This CDR3 region has 16 residues. Looked up from germline, CDR1 is LGHNA and CDR2 is YSLEER. Here the CDR3 reads CASSQVGGQSGYGYTF. Written as DNA, the CDR3 is TGCGCCAGCAGCCAAGTAGGCGGGCAGTCAGGCTATGGCTACACCTTC.

The chain has TRBV4-3 and TRBJ2-1, with D unclear. CDR3 length: 13 amino acids. Germline values: CDR1 LGHNA, CDR2 YSLEER. With 3 bases removed from V and 9 bases from J, the gap between germline ends came to 12 bases. CDR3: CASSQDRVLEQFF. The DNA for the CDR3 is TGCGCCAGCAGCCAGGATAGAGTTCTTGAGCAGTTCTTC.

A few counts support this clone. The chain couples TRBV19 to TRBJ1-5; a weak D match, TRBD1 (5 bases). Trimming removed 3 bases from V and 5 bases from J, with 11 bases in between. CDR3 length: 14 amino acids. Germline CDR1 is LNHDA and CDR2 is SQIVND (reference sequence). The CDR3 nucleotides read TGTGCCAGTAGTATTGGAGGGGCAGATCAGCCCCAGCATTTT. It translates to CASSIGGADQPQHF.